These 25 T cell receptor beta chains share one sample of origin, sequenced in a study of regulatory T cells in long-lasting Graves disease. Described time point: persistent/refractory GD, antithyroid drugs over 5 years with positive TRAb. Making the TCR library involved RNA that had been extracted from PBMCs. Sequencing libraries for TCR beta were prepared with iRepertoire HTBI primers and Arm-PCR of CDR3 regions. TCRdb ran MiXCR on the multiplex PCR reads and lists one entry per CDR3 protein. The sample includes a few hundred thousand distinct CDR3 sequences, around 20% seen only once; the top ten take approximately 26%. This material consisted of peripheral blood mononuclear cells (PBMCs), taken when the disease was refractory, from a patient treated with antithyroid drugs. These receptors were taken from a female donor with Graves disease.

This clonotype was observed at least ten times. This chain uses TRBV7-9 with TRBJ2-5, with unresolved D. Trimming removed 4 bases from V and 7 bases from J, with 13 bases in between. In germline, CDR1 is SEHNR, CDR2 FQNEAQ (reference sequence). The CDR3 spans 13 residues. CDR3 amino acids: CASSSRVTGTQYF. The CDR3 nucleotides read TGTGCCAGCAGCTCTAGGGTTACCGGGACCCAGTACTTC.

V and J are TRBV12-3 or TRBV12-4 and TRBJ2-3; TRBD1 matches 9 bases. The V segment lost 6 bases and the J segment 6 bases; nucleotides outside the gene matches: 13. This CDR3 comprises 16 residues. CDR3: CASRRGTGNRGDTQYF. The CDR3 nucleotides are TGTGCCAGCAGACGAGGGACAGGGAATAGAGGGGATACGCAGTATTTT.

This clonotype was seen only a few times. V gene TRBV7-9 combines with J gene TRBJ2-5; 9 nucleotides align to TRBD2. The CDR3 sequence is 16 residues long. After removal of 3 bases from V and 2 bases from J, the junction contained 7 bases not matched to a gene. Per the germline V gene, CDR1 is SEHNR and CDR2 is FQNEAQ (reference sequence). In nucleotides, the CDR3 is TGTGCCAGCAGCTTTATCTGGCGGGAGGGTCAAGAGACCCAGTACTTC. This encodes CASSFIWREGQETQYF.

The table lists this clonotype with a few counts. The chain recombines TRBV3-1 with TRBJ1-6; TRBD1 is a possible D gene (6 bases). In germline, CDR1 is LGHDT, CDR2 YNNKEL (reference sequence). V was trimmed by 0 bases and J by 7 bases, leaving 13 bases between them. CDR3 size: 16 residues. The CDR3 sequence: CASSQELGARNSPLHF. The CDR3 DNA is TGTGCCAGCAGCCAAGAATTGGGGGCGAGAAATTCACCCCTCCACTTT.

The rearrangement uses TRBV4-1 and TRBJ2-1, with unresolved D. Between the trimmed V and J ends, which lost 0 bases and 8 bases, there was a span of 2 bases. Germline lookup yields CDR1 MGHRA and CDR2 YSYEKL. The CDR3 has 11 residues. The CDR3 coding sequence is TGCGCCAGCAGCCAAGAAGATGAGCAGTTCTTC. Translated, it gives CASSQEDEQFF.

The chain joins TRBV6-5 to TRBJ2-7, with D possibly TRBD1 on 6 matching bases. V was trimmed by 0 bases and J by 0 bases, leaving 15 bases between them. CDR1 is MNHEY, CDR2 SVGAGI, per germline. The CDR3 has 17 residues. The CDR3 DNA sequence: TGTGCCAGCAGTTACTCGGGAGACAGGCTTAGCTCCTACGAGCAGTACTTC. Encoded protein: CASSYSGDRLSSYEQYF.

In its sample, this clonotype was seen a few times. The V call is TRBV18, the J call TRBJ2-4; D is uncertain. Trimming removed 2 bases at V and 6 bases at J, with 11 bases between. This CDR3 spans 14 amino acids. Germline lookup yields CDR1 KGHSH and CDR2 LQKENI. The CDR3 protein is CASSPTDGLNIQYF. CDR3 coding DNA: TGTGCCAGCTCACCAACGGACGGCTTAAACATTCAGTACTTC. The whole variable domain, remainder taken from reference TRBV18 and TRBJ2-4, is NAGVMQNPRHLVRRRGQEARLRCSPMKGHSHVYWYRQLPEEGLKFMVYLQKENIIDESGMPKERFSAEFPKEGPSILRIQQVVRGDSAAYFCASSPTDGLNIQYFGAGTRLSVL.

This clonotype was seen only a few times. V and J are TRBV7-9 and TRBJ1-5, with D possibly matching TRBD1 (5 bases). CDR1 is SEHNR, CDR2 FQNEAQ, per germline (reference sequence). V was shortened by 5 bases and J by 7 bases, with 15 bases between the two germline ends. This CDR3 spans 14 amino acids. The CDR3 spells CASSQSGVQQPQHF. In DNA, the CDR3 is TGTGCCAGCAGCCAGTCGGGGGTCCAACAGCCCCAGCATTTT.

This chain joins TRBV20-1 and TRBJ2-5; 14 bases align to TRBD2. Per germline, CDR1 DFQATT and CDR2 SNEGSKA (reference sequence). With 5 bases clipped from V and 4 bases from J, the junction kept 9 bases outside the gene matches. The CDR3 covers 16 residues. The CDR3 here is CSAPPGLAGVGETQYF. The CDR3 DNA is TGCAGTGCTCCCCCGGGACTAGCGGGAGTTGGAGAGACCCAGTACTTC.

The rearrangement links TRBV7-9 to TRBJ1-1; D perhaps matches TRBD1 (6 bases). Trimming left V 6 bases short and J 5 bases short, with 13 bases between. This CDR3 region has 13 residues. Germline V gives CDR1 SEHNR, CDR2 FQNEAQ (reference sequence). The CDR3 reads CASSQTTGTEAFF. The CDR3 nucleotides read TGTGCCAGCAGTCAAACGACAGGTACTGAAGCTTTCTTT.

In its sample, this clonotype was seen a few times. This chain connects TRBV20-1 to TRBJ1-6; D not certain. Trimming shortened V by 6 bases and J by 11 bases, and 11 bases separated the two germline ends. CDR1 is DFQATT and CDR2 is SNEGSKA in the germline V gene (reference sequence). The length of the CDR3 is 11 residues. CDR3 residues: CSAPSYPPLHF. The CDR3 DNA is TGCAGTGCCCCCTCTTACCCACCCCTCCACTTT.

This clonotype was seen once. The genes are TRBV7-3 and TRBJ2-3; 11 bases map to TRBD2. The trim removed 1 base at V and 6 bases at J, leaving 3 bases unmatched. The CDR3 is 15 residues long. Germline CDR1 SGHTA, CDR2 FQGTGA. The CDR3 here is CASSLNSGRADTQYF. DNA of the CDR3: TGTGCCAGCAGCTTAAATAGCGGGAGGGCCGATACGCAGTATTTT. Full variable domain (remainder filled in from reference TRBV7-3 and TRBJ2-3): GAGVSQTPSNKVTEKGKYVELRCDPISGHTALYWYRQSLGQGPEFLIYFQGTGAADDSGLPNDRFFAVRPEGSVSTLKIQRTERGDSAVYLCASSLNSGRADTQYFGPGTRLTVL.

Many counts were recorded for this clonotype. The chain uses TRBV9 and TRBJ2-6; D is perhaps TRBD1 or TRBD2 (6 bases each). The CDR3 totals 18 residues. V was clipped by 3 bases and J by 4 bases, with 20 bases between them. Germline values: CDR1 SGDLS, CDR2 YYNGEE. This CDR3 reads CASSGSRGGNPGANVLTF. CDR3 in DNA: TGTGCCAGCAGCGGTAGCAGGGGAGGTAATCCCGGGGCCAACGTCCTGACTTTC.

This clonotype was counted only a few times. The gene calls are TRBV5-1 and TRBJ1-2; D gene unclear. CDR3 length: 15 amino acids. V shed 1 base and J shed 0 bases, with 10 bases lying between them. From germline, CDR1 is SGHRS and CDR2 YFSETQ. DNA of the CDR3: TGCGCCAGCAGCTTGTTGGGTACCCCTAACTATGGCTACACCTTC. This sequence encodes CASSLLGTPNYGYTF.

This clonotype was seen more than once but under ten times. The genes are TRBV5-1 and TRBJ2-5; D is undetermined. Trimming removed 3 bases at V and 3 bases at J, with 9 bases between. The CDR3 is 13 residues long. CDR1 and CDR2 (germline): SGHRS, YFSETQ. CDR3 bases: TGCGCCAGCAGCTATGAGGACGAAGAGACCCAGTACTTC. It is translated as CASSYEDEETQYF.

A word on this clonotype: A much bigger clone sits one base away, suggesting this may be a read error. The CDR3 bases are TGTGCCAGCAGTTCAGGTTGGGGGCAGGAGGGAAAAGGCTACACCTTC. It encodes CASSSGWGQEGKGYTF. The V call is TRBV27, the J call TRBJ1-2, with D tentatively TRBD1 (6 bases). Trimming stripped 4 bases from V and 8 bases from J, with 23 bases between. CDR1 and CDR2 (germline): MNHEY, SMNVEV (reference sequence). The CDR3 contains 16 residues.

The chain combines TRBV6-1 with TRBJ2-7; a weak D match, TRBD1 (6 bases). The length of the CDR3 is 14 residues. CDR1 is MNHNS, CDR2 SASEGT, per germline. Trimming removed 8 bases from V and 0 bases from J, with 14 bases in between. The CDR3 loop is CASDSGDHSYEQYF. In nucleotides, the CDR3 is TGTGCCAGCGACTCAGGGGATCACTCCTACGAGCAGTACTTC.

This clonotype has ten or more counts. The chain joins TRBV2 to TRBJ1-2; 8 nucleotides line up with TRBD1. The trim removed 6 bases at V and 5 bases at J, leaving 5 bases unmatched. This CDR3 spans 13 amino acids. CDR1 is SNHLY, CDR2 FYNNEI, per germline. CDR3 protein: CASRAGGGYGYTF. The CDR3 coding sequence is TGTGCCAGCAGGGCAGGGGGCGGTTATGGCTACACCTTC.

V usage is TRBV7-3 and J usage is TRBJ2-2; D not certain. Germline lookup yields CDR1 SGHTA and CDR2 FQGTGA. V lost 5 bases to trimming and J lost 0 bases, with 7 bases between them. The CDR3 loop spans 14 amino acids. CDR3 in amino acids: CASSQSTNTGELFF. The CDR3 nucleotides are TGTGCCAGCAGCCAATCCACGAACACCGGGGAGCTGTTTTTT.

This rearrangement joins TRBV18 to TRBJ2-7; tentative D call: TRBD1 (6 bases). This CDR3 has 13 amino acids. The V end was cut by 2 bases, the J end by 6 bases, with 11 bases between. Germline values: CDR1 KGHSH, CDR2 LQKENI. DNA of the CDR3: TGTGCCAGCTCACCAAAACAGGGTGGCGAGCAGTACTTC. It yields the protein CASSPKQGGEQYF.

This clonotype appeared many times. DNA for the CDR3: TGTGCCAGCAGCCCGGCGCGGCAAGAGACCCAGTACTTC. Its protein is CASSPARQETQYF. This chain joins TRBV12-3 or TRBV12-4 and TRBJ2-5; D is unresolved. Trimming removed 6 bases at V and 2 bases at J, with 10 bases between. The CDR3 extends over 13 amino acids.

This clonotype was seen at least ten times. The chain combines TRBV2 with TRBJ2-5, with 10 bases lining up with TRBD1. The V gene's germline CDR1 is SNHLY and CDR2 FYNNEI. CDR3 length equals 15 residues. V lost 4 bases, J lost 5 bases, and 7 bases stayed unmatched. CDR3 loop: CASSVRTGGEETQYF. For the CDR3, the DNA is TGTGCCAGCAGTGTACGGACAGGGGGAGAGGAGACCCAGTACTTC.

The rearrangement joins TRBV4-1 to TRBJ2-7; D is uncertain. Looked up from germline, CDR1 is MGHRA and CDR2 is YSYEKL. V lost 7 bases and J 6 bases, leaving 19 bases between the germline ends. The CDR3 loop spans 14 amino acids. The CDR3 loop is CASTTDPTRAEQYF. Here the CDR3 DNA reads TGCGCCAGCACCACGGACCCAACTCGGGCCGAGCAGTACTTC.

The chain employs TRBV29-1 and TRBJ1-2; D unresolved. The germline V gene encodes CDR1 SQVTM and CDR2 ANQGSEA. The V and J ends lost 2 bases and 1 base respectively, with 5 bases between them. The length of the CDR3 is 12 residues. The CDR3 DNA reads TGCAGCGTTGAAACCAGTAACTATGGCTACACCTTC. Protein sequence: CSVETSNYGYTF.

This clonotype was found many times. The chain carries TRBV2 and TRBJ2-7; 9 bases align to TRBD1. The CDR3 spans 15 residues. V lost 2 bases, J lost 5 bases, and 7 bases stayed unmatched. CDR1 is SNHLY, CDR2 FYNNEI, per germline. CDR3 protein: CASSETGQGFHEQYF. Written as DNA, the CDR3 is TGTGCCAGCAGTGAAACGGGACAGGGTTTCCACGAGCAGTACTTC. Based on the CDR3 plus reference TRBV2 and TRBJ2-7, the full variable domain is EPEVTQTPSHQVTQMGQEVILRCVPISNHLYFYWYRQILGQKVEFLVSFYNNEISEKSEIFDDQFSVERPDGSNFTLKIRSTKLEDSAMYFCASSETGQGFHEQYFGPGTRLTVT.